These T cell receptor beta chains were read from a single sample in a study of shared clonotypes between healthy human individuals. Produced via immunoSEQ multiplex PCR; TCRdb's table is partial and in-frame only. The sample consists of over 1.4 million clones, about 96% of them appearing once. Sequenced: naive CD4+ T cells sorted from blood. The receptors stem from a man aged 25-40 years in good health. Both conserved end residues are part of each CDR3. D genes are given only for firm matches.

D: NA; J: TRBJ2-5; V: TRBV19; CDR3: CASSIGRGTETQYF
D: TRBD1; J: TRBJ2-1; V: TRBV6-5; CDR3: CASSSWTGLRNEQFF
D: NA; J: TRBJ2-3; V: TRBV6-1; CDR3: CASSEEGPSTDTQYF
D: TRBD2; J: TRBJ2-7; V: TRBV27; CDR3: CASSLLAGGPSYEQYF
D: NA; J: TRBJ1-2; V: TRBV5-1; CDR3: CASSLIVDPGYGYTF
D: NA; J: TRBJ2-1; V: TRBV19; CDR3: CASSSASLGYNEQFF
D: NA; J: TRBJ1-2; V: TRBV25-1; CDR3: CASSEEPLGEGYTF
D: NA; J: TRBJ2-7; V: TRBV4-3; CDR3: CASSQGGGAIYEQYF
D: NA; J: TRBJ1-2; V: TRBV19; CDR3: CASSIAPEFF
D: NA; J: TRBJ2-5; V: TRBV2; CDR3: CASSEALGGRRETQYF
D: TRBD1; J: TRBJ2-1; V: TRBV9; CDR3: CASSRGQTNGNEQFF
D: TRBD2; J: TRBJ2-1; V: TRBV28; CDR3: CASSFIAGGPGEQFF
D: NA; J: TRBJ2-3; V: TRBV6-5; CDR3: CASSYGGLDTDTQYF
D: NA; J: TRBJ2-2; V: TRBV10-1; CDR3: CASRRELTGELFF
D: TRBD2; J: TRBJ2-1; V: TRBV28; CDR3: CASSQFSGSGYGQFF
D: NA; J: TRBJ2-3; V: TRBV5-1; CDR3: CASSLTPDERDTQYF
D: NA; J: TRBJ2-6; V: TRBV5-4; CDR3: CASSLASSGANVLTF
D: NA; J: TRBJ1-5; V: TRBV28; CDR3: CASNAQGGDGLPQHF
D: NA; J: TRBJ1-4; V: TRBV30; CDR3: CAWSLGIAEKLFF
D: TRBD1; J: TRBJ2-1; V: TRBV13; CDR3: CASSGRDRVYNEQFF
D: NA; J: TRBJ2-3; V: TRBV15; CDR3: CATSSRSASSTDTQYF
D: TRBD2; J: TRBJ2-1; V: TRBV27; CDR3: CASSTRTSGYNEQFF
D: NA; J: TRBJ2-7; V: TRBV27; CDR3: CASSSWGGGYEQYF
D: NA; J: TRBJ1-1; V: TRBV7-2; CDR3: CASSPGWNTEAFF
D: NA; J: TRBJ2-2; V: TRBV5-5; CDR3: CASSFWGQGTGELFF
D: TRBD2; J: TRBJ2-3; V: TRBV27; CDR3: CASSRFSLAGIPDTQYF
D: TRBD2; J: TRBJ2-4; V: TRBV19; CDR3: CASGTSGKENIQYF
D: TRBD1; J: TRBJ2-1; V: TRBV19; CDR3: CASNPTGESYNEQFF
D: NA; J: TRBJ2-3; V: TRBV7-9; CDR3: CASSLGFTGSTDTQYF
D: NA; J: TRBJ2-5; V: TRBV5-1; CDR3: CASSFQWGWPKETQYF
D: TRBD1; J: TRBJ2-1; V: TRBV5-1; CDR3: CASSLIPDISDRVPSSYNEQFF
D: TRBD2; J: TRBJ2-2; V: TRBV5-1; CDR3: CASSLRTSGNTGELFF
D: NA; J: TRBJ1-5; V: TRBV10-3; CDR3: CASGPSNQPQHF
D: NA; J: TRBJ2-7; V: TRBV27; CDR3: CASSTGIRVGEQYF
D: NA; J: TRBJ1-5; V: TRBV7-7; CDR3: CASSLVGGSSNQPQHF
D: NA; J: TRBJ2-6; V: TRBV15; CDR3: CATSRDRRSGANVLTF
D: NA; J: TRBJ2-7; V: TRBV5-1; CDR3: CASSLRSRRDEQYF
D: TRBD2; J: TRBJ2-7; V: TRBV7-9; CDR3: CASSPSGGREQYF
D: NA; J: TRBJ2-1; V: TRBV27; CDR3: CASSPRWAPMPSGGNEQFF
D: TRBD1; J: TRBJ2-1; V: TRBV10-2; CDR3: CASTRQGYEQFF